The 10 T cell receptor beta chains below come from one sample, sequenced in a study of siplizumab effects on memory and regulatory T cells. The data were produced by immunoSEQ multiplex PCR, yet TCRdb's version contains in-frame clones alone and is incomplete. Of under 130,000 clones in the sample, about 93% were seen once. The sample was CD4+ T cells sorted from blood. The receptors were sampled from a human donor in good health.

The CDR3 coding sequence is TGTGCCAGCTCACCCGGGACTAGCGGGAGCGGTTACGAGCAGTACTTC. This codes for CASSPGTSGSGYEQYF. The chain is built from TRBV18 and TRBJ2-7; 14 nucleotides align to TRBD2. Looked up from germline, CDR1 is KGHSH and CDR2 is LQKENI. There are 16 residues in the CDR3. The V and J ends lost 3 bases and 4 bases, in that order; junction bases with no gene match: 5.

This chain connects TRBV7-9 to TRBJ2-3; D is uncertain. This CDR3 region has 15 residues. The germline CDR1 and CDR2 sequences are SEHNR and FQNEAQ (reference sequence). Trimming took 0 bases from V and 0 from J, leaving 7 bases between them. CDR3 in amino acids: CASSLAVPSTDTQYF. The CDR3 DNA is TGTGCCAGCAGCTTAGCGGTCCCTAGCACAGATACGCAGTATTTT.

The chain couples TRBV6-5 to TRBJ2-7; 7 bases align to TRBD2. CDR3 length equals 15 residues. Germline loops: CDR1 MNHEY, CDR2 SVGAGI. Trimming took 1 base from V and 2 from J; bases not matched to a gene: 5. CDR3 protein: CASSYLGRETYEQYF. The CDR3 DNA reads as TGTGCCAGCAGTTACTTGGGGCGGGAGACCTACGAGCAGTACTTC.

The rearrangement joins TRBV28 to TRBJ1-1; possible D gene TRBD1, 6 bases. The germline V gene encodes CDR1 MDHEN and CDR2 SYDVKM. The length of the CDR3 is 15 residues. V lost 6 bases, J lost 1 base, and 15 bases lay in between. The CDR3 DNA is TGTGCCAGCAGCGATCCTCAGGGGAGGAACACTGAAGCTTTCTTT. The encoded protein is CASSDPQGRNTEAFF.

V gene TRBV7-9 combines with J gene TRBJ2-1, with 8 bases identical to TRBD1. Looked up from germline, CDR1 is SEHNR and CDR2 is FQNEAQ (reference sequence). CDR3 size: 19 residues. The ends lost 6 bases at V and 1 base at J; junction bases unmatched: 17. CDR3 amino acids: CASRPDRGVFKRSYNEQFF. The DNA for the CDR3 is TGTGCCAGCAGACCCGACAGGGGAGTTTTTAAGAGGTCCTACAATGAGCAGTTCTTC.

The chain uses TRBV6-1 and TRBJ1-1; unclear D gene. The CDR3 length is 13 residues. From germline, CDR1 is MNHNS and CDR2 SASEGT. V was cut by 6 bases and J by 4 bases, with 12 bases left in between. The CDR3: CASREFGITEAFF. CDR3 DNA sequence: TGTGCCAGCAGAGAGTTCGGTATCACTGAAGCTTTCTTT.

This clone occurred a few times. At the DNA level, this CDR3 is encoded by other sequences in the same sample as well. In DNA form, the CDR3 reads TGCGCCAGCAGTTCGGGGGCTGGGCTTGATTCACCCCTCCACTTT. The encoded protein is CASSSGAGLDSPLHF. The chain links TRBV5-1 to TRBJ1-6, with TRBD1 as a possible D gene (6 bases). Per the germline V gene, CDR1 is SGHRS and CDR2 is YFSETQ. Trimming removed 5 bases at V and 8 bases at J, with 17 bases between. The CDR3 covers 15 residues.

The gene calls are TRBV5-1 and TRBJ2-7; 7 bases agree with TRBD1. There are 15 residues in the CDR3. V gave up 0 bases and J gave up 2 bases; unmatched junction bases: 5. Germline-derived CDR1 and CDR2 are SGHRS and YFSETQ. The DNA for the CDR3 is TGCGCCAGCAGCTTGGGACGGACAGGAACCTACGAGCAGTACTTC. Translating it yields CASSLGRTGTYEQYF.

The V call is TRBV30, the J call TRBJ2-3; the D gene is possibly TRBD1 (6 bases). Germline-derived CDR1 and CDR2 are GTSNPN and SVGIG (reference sequence). The CDR3 totals 15 residues. V was pared by 3 bases and J by 2 bases, with 15 bases between. CDR3 protein: CAWSVEQGITDTQYF. CDR3 nucleotide sequence: TGTGCCTGGAGCGTCGAACAGGGAATCACAGATACGCAGTATTTT. Supplemented by reference TRBV30 and TRBJ2-3, the full variable domain reads SQTIHQWPATLVQPVGSPLSLECTVEGTSNPNLYWYRQAAGRGLQLLFYSVGIGQISSEVPQNLSASRPQDRQFILSSKKLLLSDSGFYLCAWSVEQGITDTQYFGPGTRLTVL.

The chain couples TRBV13 to TRBJ2-5; the D is unclear. The CDR3 is made up of 13 amino acids. Germline V gene lookup returns CDR1 PRHDT and CDR2 FYEKMQ (reference sequence). Trimming took 2 bases from V and 1 from J, leaving 5 bases between them. CDR3 nucleotide sequence: TGTGCCAGCAGCTTACCCTTCCAAGAGACCCAGTACTTC. Encoded protein: CASSLPFQETQYF.